The clone carrying this T cell receptor (beta chain) is a singleton in its sample. CDR1 is MNHEY, CDR2 SMNVEV, per germline (reference sequence). Between the trimmed V and J ends, which lost 6 bases and 4 bases, there was a span of 15 bases. The CDR3 spans 14 residues. Positively selected for CCR7, the CD45RO-negative cells used as naive CD8 cells excluded terminally differentiated effector memory CD45RA+ cells. The data were produced by immunoSEQ multiplex PCR, yet TCRdb's version contains in-frame clones alone and is incomplete. The sample consists of about 2 million clones, about 95% of them appearing once. This entry belongs to a study of shared clonotypes between healthy human individuals.

Sequencing was done on a sample of naive CD8+ T cells sorted from blood. The chain joins TRBV27 to TRBJ1-2, with D unresolved. The sequence was obtained from a man aged 18 to 29 in good health. CDR3 DNA sequence: TGTGCCAGCAGACCCATCGACGGACTCTATGGCTACACCTTC. Protein product: CASRPIDGLYGYTF.